The rows below give T cell receptor beta chains drawn from one sample of a study of T cell responses to AZD1222 COVID-19 vaccine. This table comes from immunoSEQ multiplex PCR, and its TCRdb copy is limited to in-frame clones, with some not included. The sample lists about 200,000 clones, roughly nine tenths occurring once. This sample comprised peripheral blood, obtained 28 days after the second dose of the MenACWY control vaccine. Every receptor here comes from an adult who received the MenACWY meningococcal vaccine as a control. Each CDR3 is given with its conserved first and last residue. The D gene is left open where the match is weak.

TRBV7-3	12	-	TRBJ2-5	CASGEGVGTQYF
TRBV7-5	16	-	TRBJ2-2	CVRSLGTSPGTGELFF
TRBV5-6	16	TRBD1	TRBJ2-1	CASSLSLDRGWNEQFF
TRBV12-3/TRBV12-4	12	-	TRBJ1-5	CASSQGRQPQHF
TRBV19	13	TRBD1	TRBJ2-7	CASSAGQGYEQYF
TRBV30	17	-	TRBJ1-3	CAWSVLQGGSSGNTIYF
TRBV5-5	14	TRBD2	TRBJ2-1	CASSVSSGVNEQFF
TRBV19	16	TRBD1	TRBJ1-2	CASSMKLIGGRDGYTF
TRBV11-2	14	-	TRBJ1-2	CASSLVRQNYGYTF
TRBV5-1	15	-	TRBJ1-4	CASSTGTTKGEKLFF
TRBV11-3	17	-	TRBJ2-3	CASSLYGGRQGADTQYF
TRBV6-5	14	-	TRBJ1-1	CASHQVRPNTEAFF
TRBV27	8	-	TRBJ1-5	CAKQPQHF
TRBV6-1	12	-	TRBJ2-1	CASSEGATGEFF
TRBV6-5	14	TRBD1	TRBJ1-4	CASSPDRGVEKLFF
TRBV5-1	12	TRBD1	TRBJ1-2	CASSQTGFGYTF
TRBV11-3	14	-	TRBJ1-6	CASSSGPVDSPLHF
TRBV28	17	TRBD2	TRBJ2-3	CASSLVSSGEWLGSQYF
TRBV5-6	15	TRBD2	TRBJ2-1	CASIEAGGPYNEQFF
TRBV28	14	TRBD1	TRBJ2-2	CAVADRAGTGELFF
TRBV19	14	-	TRBJ1-5	CASSIYGGSRPQHF